This entry lists 25 T cell receptor beta chains sequenced from one sample in a study of blood T cell repertoires in COVID-19 (dated by TCRdb to about 2020). The library relied on the immunoSEQ multiplex PCR assay. TCRdb retrieved this table from immuneACCESS and kept in-frame rearrangements only. Not all clones are present; in checked studies, unresolved V genes account for under half, and no reason is known for the remainder. The sample table contains 150,000 or so clones; only one count was recorded for approximately 80% of them. The ten largest clones add up to about 20% of the sample. Sample: peripheral blood. The receptors stem from a woman of 80 years or more with acute or convalescent COVID-19.

The V gene is TRBV7-9, the J gene TRBJ1-2, with 8 bases matching TRBD1. Germline CDR1 reads SEHNR; CDR2 reads FQNEAQ (reference sequence). This CDR3 is built from 13 residues. J lost 10 bases, V lost 1 base, and 5 bases had no gene match. Written as DNA, the CDR3 is TGTGCCAGCAGCTTAGTCCAGGGGGCCCTCTACACCTTC. Protein sequence: CASSLVQGALYTF.

In this sample, this clone turned up a few times. The gene calls are TRBV2 and TRBJ2-2, with a tentative D call TRBD2 (5 bases). The CDR3 contains 15 residues. V was pared by 6 bases and J by 6 bases, with 17 bases between. Germline CDR1 and CDR2: SNHLY and FYNNEI. This chain's CDR3 is CASSRLLDLSGELFF. For the CDR3, the DNA is TGTGCCAGCAGCCGCCTTTTGGACTTATCCGGGGAGCTGTTTTTT.

This chain links TRBV12-3 or TRBV12-4 with TRBJ2-2; D not certain. The CDR3 is 12 amino acids. Trimming stripped 2 bases from V and 5 bases from J, with 3 bases between. The CDR3 sequence: CASSLRTGELFF. The CDR3 DNA reads as TGTGCCAGCAGTTTACGTACCGGGGAGCTGTTTTTT.

The V gene is TRBV21-1, the J gene TRBJ1-1; the table's D call of TRBD1 was not tested on the DNA. TRBV21-1 is noted as a pseudogene. CDR3 length equals 16 residues. CDR3 protein: CASSKGDRGWNTEAFF. The DNA for the CDR3 is TGTGCCAGCAGCAAAGGAGACAGGGGATGGAACACTGAAGCTTTCTTT.

The chain recombines TRBV10-3 with TRBJ2-1, with 12 bases matching TRBD2. The CDR3 loop spans 14 amino acids. Germline V gene data show CDR1 as ENHRY and CDR2 as SYGVKD. The junction had 4 bases not matched to a gene; V was cut back by 8 bases and J by 5 bases. As DNA, the CDR3 is TGTGCCATCGGGACTAGCGGGCGCAACAATGAGCAGTTCTTC. Amino acids: CAIGTSGRNNEQFF.

J is TRBJ2-1 and V is TRBV5-1; D is ambiguous. The CDR3 contains 13 residues. Germline CDR1 SGHRS, CDR2 YFSETQ. Between the trimmed V and J ends, which lost 2 bases and 8 bases, there was a span of 11 bases. CDR3 coding DNA: TGCGCCAGCAGCTTTATCGTCGAGGATGAGCAGTTCTTC. Translating gives CASSFIVEDEQFF.

V and J are TRBV2 and TRBJ1-4; the D gene is possibly TRBD1 (6 bases). Looked up from germline, CDR1 is SNHLY and CDR2 is FYNNEI. CDR3 size: 14 residues. Trimming removed 3 bases at V and 8 bases at J, with 13 bases between. CDR3 residues: CASSEAGDQEKLFF. The DNA for the CDR3 is TGTGCCAGCAGTGAGGCAGGGGACCAGGAAAAACTGTTTTTT.

The rearrangement joins TRBV2 to TRBJ2-7; tentative D call: TRBD2 (6 bases). Germline V lookup: CDR1 SNHLY, CDR2 FYNNEI. The CDR3 runs to 12 residues. V lost 7 bases to trimming and J lost 2 bases, with 9 bases between them. In DNA, the CDR3 is TGTGCCAGCAAACCGGGGGCCTACGAGCAGTACTTC. Amino acids: CASKPGAYEQYF.

The V call is TRBV7-2, the J call TRBJ2-2; D may be TRBD2 (5 bases). CDR3 size: 14 residues. Germline V gene sequence: CDR1 SGHTA, CDR2 FQGNSA. V dropped 7 bases and J dropped 5 bases, with 14 bases sitting between them. The CDR3 sequence: CASTESGNTGELFF. CDR3 in DNA: TGTGCCAGCACCGAAAGCGGAAATACCGGGGAGCTGTTTTTT.

The sample holds one count of this clone. V and J are TRBV7-8 and TRBJ1-2; the match to TRBD1 covers 8 bases. The germline gives CDR1 SGHVS, CDR2 FQNEAQ. The CDR3 covers 15 residues. The V and J ends lost 1 base and 4 bases, in that order; junction bases with no gene match: 5. CDR3 DNA sequence: TGTGCCAGCAGCTTAGGGCAGGGGGCGGCCTATGGCTACACCTTC. Protein product: CASSLGQGAAYGYTF.

The count of this clone is one. The chain combines TRBV27 with TRBJ1-6, with a weak D call TRBD1 (6 bases). Per germline, CDR1 MNHEY and CDR2 SMNVEV (reference sequence). CDR3 length equals 15 residues. The V end was cut by 7 bases, the J end by 5 bases, with 15 bases between. The CDR3 is CASNWGGGDNSPLHF. The CDR3 region has the DNA TGTGCCAGCAATTGGGGAGGGGGGGATAATTCACCCCTCCACTTT.

The chain employs TRBV30 and TRBJ1-3; 10 bases map to TRBD1. Germline CDR1 and CDR2: GTSNPN and SVGIG (reference sequence). Losses at the gene ends were 5 bases for V and 0 bases for J; bases not matched to a gene: 4. CDR3 length equals 15 residues. CDR3: CAWVRDRGSGNTIYF. As DNA, the CDR3 is TGTGCCTGGGTCCGGGACAGGGGCTCTGGAAACACCATATATTTT.

The chain uses TRBV5-5 and TRBJ2-1; 10 bases fit TRBD2. With 3 bases clipped from V and 4 bases from J, the junction kept 4 bases outside the gene matches. CDR3 size: 15 residues. The germline V gene has CDR1 SGHKS and CDR2 YYEKEE (reference sequence). CDR3 sequence (DNA): TGTGCCAGCAGCTACACTAGCGGGGAATACAATGAGCAGTTCTTC. Protein: CASSYTSGEYNEQFF.

The chain uses TRBV5-1 and TRBJ1-3, with 8 bases matching TRBD1. The V gene's germline CDR1 is SGHRS and CDR2 YFSETQ. Trimming removed 0 bases from V and 3 bases from J; junction bases left unmatched: 5. The CDR3 loop spans 16 amino acids. The CDR3 spells CASSLEGQGGGNTIYF. The CDR3 region has the DNA TGCGCCAGCAGCTTGGAAGGACAGGGTGGTGGAAACACCATATATTTT.

J is TRBJ2-7 and V is TRBV5-1; TRBD2 is a possible D gene (5 bases). The length of the CDR3 is 14 residues. CDR1 and CDR2 from the germline V gene are SGHRS and YFSETQ. V was pared by 0 bases and J by 2 bases, with 9 bases between. In DNA, the CDR3 is TGCGCCAGCAGCTTGGATCCGGGGACCTACGAGCAGTACTTC. It translates to CASSLDPGTYEQYF.

The chain has TRBV3-1 (or the pseudogene TRBV3-2) and TRBJ2-1; D gene unclear. There are 15 residues in the CDR3. CDR1 LGHDT and CDR2 YNNKEL come from the germline V gene (reference sequence). V was pared by 4 bases and J by 5 bases, with 15 bases between. The CDR3 nucleotides read TGTGCCAGCAGCCGCGGCACTCATTTCGACAATGAGCAGTTCTTC. This codes for CASSRGTHFDNEQFF.

The chain couples TRBV7-8 to TRBJ2-7; D unclear. The CDR3 is 13 amino acids. Trimming left V 0 bases short and J 0 bases short, with 3 bases between. Germline lookup yields CDR1 SGHVS and CDR2 FQNEAQ. The CDR3 DNA sequence: TGTGCCAGCAGCTTAGCCCTCTCCTACGAGCAGTACTTC. This encodes CASSLALSYEQYF.

In DNA form, the CDR3 reads TGTGCCAGCAGTTTATTCATCGGGGATACGCAGTATTTT. Amino acids: CASSLFIGDTQYF. The chain recombines TRBV27 with TRBJ2-3; D unclear. V lost 1 base to trimming and J lost 6 bases, with 8 bases between them. This CDR3 has 13 residues. CDR1 is MNHEY and CDR2 is SMNVEV in the germline V gene (reference sequence).

V is TRBV18 and J is TRBJ1-4; the D gene is possibly TRBD1 (5 bases). There are 14 residues in the CDR3. The germline V gene has CDR1 KGHSH and CDR2 LQKENI. V was cut by 5 bases and J by 8 bases, with 15 bases left in between. The CDR3 nucleotides read TGTGCCAGCTCATCCCGGACGTCAGGGGAAAAACTGTTTTTT. It yields the protein CASSSRTSGEKLFF. Filled out from reference TRBV18 and TRBJ1-4, the complete variable domain reads NAGVMQNPRHLVRRRGQEARLRCSPMKGHSHVYWYRQLPEEGLKFMVYLQKENIIDESGMPKERFSAEFPKEGPSILRIQQVVRGDSAAYFCASSSRTSGEKLFFGSGTQLSVL.

This clone was seen only once. The rearrangement links TRBV18 to TRBJ1-4, with D perhaps TRBD1 (6 bases). V was shortened by 3 bases and J by 1 base, with 6 bases between the two germline ends. The CDR3 runs to 14 residues. Germline CDR1 reads KGHSH; CDR2 reads LQKENI. The CDR3: CASSPDRTNEKLFF. The CDR3 DNA follows: TGTGCCAGCTCACCGGACAGAACTAATGAAAAACTGTTTTTT.

The V and J genes are TRBV6-5 and TRBJ1-2; 9 positions agree with TRBD1. J was trimmed by 2 bases and V by 6 bases; bases with no gene match: 7. CDR3 length equals 15 residues. Germline V gene data show CDR1 as MNHEY and CDR2 as SVGAGI. Here the CDR3 DNA reads TGTGCCAGCAGGACCACCGGGACAGGGAACTATGGCTACACCTTC. Its translation is CASRTTGTGNYGYTF.

The rearrangement uses TRBV7-8 and TRBJ2-1, with D maybe TRBD1 (5 bases). Trimming cost V 2 bases and J 15 bases, with 26 bases left between them. Germline-derived CDR1 and CDR2 are SGHVS and FQNEAQ. The length of the CDR3 is 16 residues. CDR3 nucleotide sequence: TGTGCCAGCAGCTTAAGTGGCTCGTGGCGCAACCTGGGGCTGTTCTTC. As protein: CASSLSGSWRNLGLFF. Based on the CDR3 plus reference TRBV7-8 and TRBJ2-1, the full variable domain is GAGVSQSPRYKVAKRGQDVALRCDPISGHVSLFWYQQALGQGPEFLTYFQNEAQLDKSGLPSDRFFAERPEGSVSTLKIQRTQQEDSAVYLCASSLSGSWRNLGLFFGPGTRLTVL.

V is TRBV5-1 and J is TRBJ2-5; 12 bases are a match to TRBD1. The V gene's germline CDR1 is SGHRS and CDR2 YFSETQ. J gave up 5 bases and V 3 bases, and 11 bases lay outside the gene matches. There are 17 residues in the CDR3. CDR3 sequence: CASSSRPGTGGGETQYF. CDR3 DNA: TGCGCCAGCAGCTCCCGCCCCGGGACAGGGGGCGGTGAGACCCAGTACTTC.

This clone is a singleton in its sample. The rearrangement uses TRBV19 and TRBJ2-1, with 10 bases lining up with TRBD1. This CDR3 has 16 residues. Germline lookup yields CDR1 LNHDA and CDR2 SQIVND (reference sequence). Unmatched junction bases numbered 10, after V lost 5 bases and J lost 6 bases. CDR3 coding DNA: TGTGCCAGTAGTCCACGGGACAGGGGAATCCTCAATGAGCAGTTCTTC. This translates into CASSPRDRGILNEQFF.

This chain connects TRBV30 to TRBJ1-6; maybe TRBD1 (5 bases). CDR3 length: 14 residues. V was clipped by 5 bases and J by 5 bases, with 13 bases between them. Germline V gene lookup returns CDR1 GTSNPN and CDR2 SVGIG (reference sequence). DNA of the CDR3: TGTGCCTGGCACGAAGGGGCTGATAATTCACCCCTCCACTTT. Its protein is CAWHEGADNSPLHF.